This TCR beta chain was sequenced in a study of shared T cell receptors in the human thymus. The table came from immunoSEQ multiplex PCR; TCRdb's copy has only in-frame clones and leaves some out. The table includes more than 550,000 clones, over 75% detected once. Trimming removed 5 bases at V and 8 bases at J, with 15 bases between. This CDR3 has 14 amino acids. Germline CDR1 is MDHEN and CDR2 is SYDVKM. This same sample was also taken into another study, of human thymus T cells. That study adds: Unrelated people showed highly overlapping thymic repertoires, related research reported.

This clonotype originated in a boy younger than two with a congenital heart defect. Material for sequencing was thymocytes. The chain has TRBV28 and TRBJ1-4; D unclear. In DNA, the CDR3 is TGTGCCAGCAGTATCAGTGAGGGTGGCGAAAAACTGTTTTTT. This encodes CASSISEGGEKLFF.